This TCR beta chain was recovered during a study of cytomegalovirus exposure and HLA in healthy donors (dated by TCRdb to about 2017). A note on the overall study: In an earlier analysis of roughly 590 of the donors, 276 Gb of sequence data and about 110 million unique TCR beta sequences from some 170 million T cells were reported. Approximately 310 gigabases of sequencing data and some 85 million unique TCR sequences were included in an early release covering 500 to 750 HLA-typed donors. Of the 300 to 500 genotyped donors, 65% to 90% were placed in the genetic ancestry cluster associated with self-reported Caucasian donors. The aim of the study was to test whether cataloging public T cell receptors could identify signatures of past pathogen exposure. The study profiled the T cell repertoires of 550 to 700 subjects by immunosequencing and related them to cytomegalovirus serostatus. In addition to the first cohort of 666 subjects, a separate validation cohort of approximately 130 different subjects was used. To predict cytomegalovirus infection status, the study brought together high-throughput TCR immunosequencing, statistical association of individual TCRs with disease status, and machine learning. A later analysis re-analyzed previously published TCR beta repertoires from about 730 donors and added high-resolution HLA genotyping to study TCR occurrence patterns. In the later analysis, no new phenotypic data were used to find candidate immune exposures; instead, reliance was placed on TCR beta sequences and their occurrence across donors. An earlier analysis of 587 of the donors used high-throughput TCR beta sequencing to judge whether each TCR beta V gene segment behaved as functional or pseudogenic. Donor age, sex, ethnicity and CMV serostatus were compiled together with the repertoire data. Genome-wide SNP genotypes for about three fifths of the roughly 700 donors were used in a later genetic analysis, which treated that subset as a discovery cohort. All discovery cohort repertoires had been generated using a single sequencing platform. HLA typing covered class I and class II loci at four-digit resolution. The number of donors typed differed by locus, with 629-630 for A, B, C, DRB1 and DQB1, roughly 520 for DQA1, 600 to 610 for DPA1, and some 450 for DPB1. Because of strong linkage in the cohort, roughly five DR-DQ haplotypes were treated as single units for association and clustering. On average, around 240,000 unique TCR beta nucleotide sequences were sequenced per donor among a few hundred genotyped donors of the cohort, with roughly a sixth of those sequences being non-productive.

What the research found in general, with its limitations: When HLA alleles, especially DR and DQ, strongly co-occurred, TCR associations were difficult to assign to individual alleles. Because counts were too low, 15 to 20 rarely observed V segments, including chromosome 9 orphons, were excluded from the earlier analysis of several hundred of the donors. In a later analysis, HLA-associated TCR beta chains showed more clonal expansion and lower generation probabilities than non-associated chains that were equally common. Compared with the roughly 600-donor mean, donors in an Asian-associated ancestry cluster had fewer N-insertions in productive TCRs, according to a later genetic analysis. Linkage disequilibrium might explain the correlated functional status among segregating V segments, but an unknown experimental factor could not be excluded. A later genetic analysis associated a missense DCLRE1C variant with V-gene and J-gene trimming of TCR beta chains, and an independent cohort replicated the association. Some IMGT-functional V segments, including TRBV6-2 and TRBV6-3, could not be told apart with the 87-base-pair reads, so those segments were excluded. In the study, about 150 TCR beta chains were listed as associated with cytomegalovirus. The authors suggested that the approach could potentially be generalized to other disease states and immunological phenotypes. Because HLA typing was unavailable for some donors at each locus, only the typed subset was used in association tests. In this cohort, only TCR beta chains were sequenced, and detectable features were limited by the absence of alpha or paired-chain data. A later analysis reported that several top co-occurrence clusters appeared linked to parvovirus B19, influenza, CMV and Epstein-Barr virus. A cluster of highly shared sequence variants was judged likely to be a technical artifact of the sequencing pipeline. The classifier was reported to diagnose cytomegalovirus status with high specificity and sensitivity in both the original and validation cohorts. Specific HLA alleles were associated with more than 15,000 TCR beta sequences at a false discovery rate of 0.05 in a later analysis. Broadly in line with IMGT annotations, most TCR beta V segments showed up in productive rearrangements about 87% or about 30% of the time in an earlier analysis of a few hundred of the donors. According to a later analysis, most CMV-associated TCR beta chains appeared to be HLA-restricted, and the HLA associations seemed to be driven largely by CMV exposure. A further reported finding was that TCR beta sequences accurately predicted the HLA-A and HLA-B alleles for most subjects in the first cohort. In vitro tests confirmed that three of the cytomegalovirus-associated TCR beta chains recognize cytomegalovirus antigens. A later analysis found that TCR association rates varied across HLA loci, with DRB1 alleles showing the most associated TCRs and HLA-C alleles the fewest. CMV serostatus was the only immune exposure information available for the cohort. Across donors, most TCR sequences were observed very rarely, whereas some public TCRs were present in many individuals. Sequencing depth was assumed to be roughly uniform across donors in the presence/absence analyses, though that assumption may not hold.

Library method: the immunoSEQ multiplex PCR assay. A mixture of 60 forward primers for TCR Vbeta segments and 13 reverse primers for TCR Jbeta segments was used in the multiplex PCR. The CDR3 region of rearranged TCR beta genes was amplified from genomic DNA by a multiplex PCR assay. The amplified TCR beta libraries were sequenced on the Illumina HiSeq System as 87-base-pair reads. Per the source publication's procedure: In a later analysis, roughly 80 million unique TCR beta chains were counted across the roughly 670 repertoires, and approximately 11 million of these chains were shared by at least two donors. To remove PCR and sequencing errors, raw reads were error-corrected and collapsed into unique sequences using a nearest-neighbor algorithm that merged closely related sequences. CDR3 sequences were aligned to IMGT reference sequences to assign V, D and J gene segments. Each retained sequence needed at least a six-nucleotide match to both a V gene segment and a J gene segment. Rearrangements were classified as productive when the CDR3 lacked stop codons and remained in frame with V and J, and all other rearrangements were classified as non-productive. CDR3 was defined according to IMGT convention as the region running from the second conserved V-encoded cysteine to the conserved J-encoded phenylalanine. The earlier analysis of roughly 590 of the donors excluded sequences that lacked an unambiguous match to a single V gene segment. An earlier analysis of a few hundred of the donors classified V segments as functional when productive rearrangements were above 56.7% and as segregating when the standard deviation between donors was above 5%. A statistical classification framework was built for diagnosing cytomegalovirus status from the catalog of TCR beta chain sequences. In a later analysis, V and J genes were assigned by comparing TCR nucleotide sequences against IMGT/GENE-DB human TR gene sequences. The TCRdist pipeline was used in a later analysis to assign CDR3 sequences and most-parsimonious VDJ recombination scenarios. In a later analysis, every TCR beta chain was defined by the combination of its CDR3 amino acid sequence and its V-gene family, and reads without a unique V-gene family were dropped. In a later analysis, around 600 highly shared, low-generation-probability nucleotide sequences were removed to address suspected cross-contamination and a sequencing artifact. In a later analysis, a clonal expansion index for each public chain was calculated from normalized within-repertoire ranks of inferred template counts. Generation probabilities in a later analysis came from a VDJ recombination model fitted to out-of-frame rearrangements, and those results were checked against IGoR. In a later analysis, hypergeometric tests were used to score TCR-TCR, TCR-HLA and TCR-CMV co-occurrence, with a repertoire-size bias correction applied to TCR pairs. A later analysis estimated false discovery rates by permuting HLA or CMV assignments 20 times. In a later analysis, co-occurring TCRs were grouped with DBSCAN, and TCRdist sequence similarity was added when clustering was performed within HLA-allele-positive subsets. Repertoires with fewer than 30,000 or more than 120,000 public chains, plus five repertoires with anomalous nucleotide sharing, were excluded from co-occurrence clustering. The immuneACCESS repertoire file appears here via TCRdb, limited to in-frame rearrangements. These files lack a portion of the clones; in checked studies, under half of the deficit traces to unresolved V genes, and the cause of the others is not known. V and J calls and clone size are copied from that table; D and trimming were computed from the DNA. Recorded for this sample are around 140,000 clones; around 78% of them occurred a single time. About 2.2% of the sample rests with the top ten.

This clone was seen only once. The antigen it binds to is not known. No qualities accompany the bases; no much larger clone lies one base away. The cohort comprised some 680 healthy bone marrow donors. At the time of sampling, every cohort member was nominally healthy, though immune exposures that went unrecorded were likely present. The donor was CMV seropositive and was included in the group of 270 or so seropositive cohort members. A peripheral blood sample was provided by each donor, and peripheral blood mononuclear cells were used for TCR beta sequencing. Genomic DNA was extracted from the blood cell samples with the Qiagen DNeasy Blood Extraction Kit. Ends trimmed: V by 4 bases, J by 0 bases; bases unmatched to a gene: 4. The CDR3 goes from the cysteine to the phenylalanine over 15 residues. The retained sequence is limited to the CDR3, 45 bases, with the frame set at the first base. The germline V gene (reference sequence) gives CDR1 as SGHNT and CDR2 as YYREEE.

The chain is assembled from TRBV5-4 and TRBJ1-3, with 7 junctional bases fitting TRBD1. Sample: PBMCs. The TCR originated in a woman aged 18-29 years in good health and CMV-seropositive. The CDR3 reads as follows: CASSPGGSSGNTIYF. The DNA reads as follows: TGTGCCAGCAGCCCAGGGGGAAGCTCTGGAAACACCATATATTTT.